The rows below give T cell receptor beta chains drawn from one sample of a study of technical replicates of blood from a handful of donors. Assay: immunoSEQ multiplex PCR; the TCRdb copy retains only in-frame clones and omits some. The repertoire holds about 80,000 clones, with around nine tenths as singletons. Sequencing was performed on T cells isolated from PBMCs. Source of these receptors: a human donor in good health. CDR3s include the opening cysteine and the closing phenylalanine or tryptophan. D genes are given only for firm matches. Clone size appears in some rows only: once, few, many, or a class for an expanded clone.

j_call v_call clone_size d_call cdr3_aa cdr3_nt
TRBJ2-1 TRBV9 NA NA CASSVASRYNEQFF TGTGCCAGCAGCGTGGCTAGCCGGTACAATGAGCAGTTCTTC
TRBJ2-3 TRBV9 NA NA CASSVGQVPRTDTQYF TGTGCCAGCAGCGTAGGACAGGTCCCACGCACAGATACGCAGTATTTT
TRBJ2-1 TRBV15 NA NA CATSRDGGEVDEQFF TGTGCCACCAGCAGAGACGGCGGGGAGGTAGATGAGCAGTTCTTC
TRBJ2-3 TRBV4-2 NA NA CASSQLPYTDTQYF TGTGCCAGCAGCCAACTACCATACACAGATACGCAGTATTTT
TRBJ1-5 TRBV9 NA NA CASSGGYSNQPQHF TGTGCCAGCAGTGGAGGTTATAGCAATCAGCCCCAGCATTTT
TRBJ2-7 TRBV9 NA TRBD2 CASSYQREHGEQYF TGTGCCAGCAGCTACCAGCGGGAGCATGGGGAGCAGTACTTC
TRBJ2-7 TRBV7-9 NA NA CASSMGLYEQYF TGTGCCAGCAGCATGGGACTTTACGAGCAGTACTTC
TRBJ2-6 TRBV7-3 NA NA CASSTRPGSGANVLTF TGTGCCAGCAGCACTCGGCCAGGCTCTGGGGCCAACGTCCTGACTTTC
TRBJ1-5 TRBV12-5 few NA CASGTYNQPQHF TGTGCTAGTGGTACCTACAATCAGCCCCAGCATTTT
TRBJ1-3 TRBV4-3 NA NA CASSRGVGNTIYF TGCGCCAGCAGCCGGGGCGTTGGAAACACCATATATTTT
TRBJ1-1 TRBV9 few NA CASSVAPQGTEAFF TGTGCCAGCAGCGTAGCCCCGCAGGGGACTGAAGCTTTCTTT
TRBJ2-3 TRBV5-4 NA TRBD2 CASSLGLAGYTDTQYF TGTGCCAGCAGCTTGGGACTAGCGGGGTACACAGATACGCAGTATTTT
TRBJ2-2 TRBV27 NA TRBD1 CASSLGQGATGELFF TGTGCCAGCAGTTTAGGGCAGGGGGCAACCGGGGAGCTGTTTTTT
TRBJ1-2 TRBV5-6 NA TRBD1 CASSRGVQGSGQGPSGYTF TGTGCCAGCAGCCGAGGGGTGCAGGGTTCGGGACAGGGTCCTTCTGGCTACACCTTC
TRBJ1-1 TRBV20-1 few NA CSAGRSEAFF TGCAGTGCTGGTAGATCTGAAGCTTTCTTT
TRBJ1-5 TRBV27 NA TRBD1 CASGFTGAAQPQHF TGTGCCAGCGGATTTACAGGGGCCGCTCAGCCCCAGCATTTT
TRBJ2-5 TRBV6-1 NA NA CASSEQGMKETQYF TGTGCCAGCAGTGAACAGGGTATGAAGGAGACCCAGTACTTC
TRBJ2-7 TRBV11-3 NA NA CASSLEARLYEQYF TGTGCCAGCAGCTTAGAGGCCAGGCTCTACGAGCAGTACTTC
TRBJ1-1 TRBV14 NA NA CASSLAVNTEAFF TGTGCCAGCAGCCTCGCGGTGAACACTGAAGCTTTCTTT
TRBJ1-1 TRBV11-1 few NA CASRVQGNEAFF TGTGCCAGCAGAGTACAGGGAAATGAAGCTTTCTTT
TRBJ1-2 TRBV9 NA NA CASSPNGVGAHGYTF TGTGCCAGCAGCCCAAACGGGGTGGGGGCGCATGGCTACACCTTC
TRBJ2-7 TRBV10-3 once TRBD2 CAISGTSGSYEQYF TGTGCCATCAGTGGGACTAGCGGGAGCTACGAGCAGTACTTC
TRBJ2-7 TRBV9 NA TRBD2 CASSPEPGLAYEQYF TGTGCCAGCAGCCCTGAACCGGGACTAGCATACGAGCAGTACTTC
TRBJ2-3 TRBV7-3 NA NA CASSLIGGTDTQYF TGTGCCAGCAGCTTAATAGGGGGCACAGATACGCAGTATTTT
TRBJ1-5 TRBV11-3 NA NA CASSEGPSGNQPQHF TGTGCCAGCAGCGAGGGCCCTTCGGGCAATCAGCCCCAGCATTTT
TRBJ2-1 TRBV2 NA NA CASTRTDSYNEQFF TGTGCCAGCACGAGGACAGACTCCTACAATGAGCAGTTCTTC
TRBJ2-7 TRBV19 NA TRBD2 CASQSGTTSYEQYF TGTGCCAGCCAATCCGGGACTACCTCCTACGAGCAGTACTTC
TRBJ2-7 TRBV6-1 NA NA CASSQDGSEPGILLTGSYEQYF TGTGCCAGCAGTCAAGACGGTTCCGAACCGGGCATTTTATTGACCGGGAGCTACGAGCAGTACTTC
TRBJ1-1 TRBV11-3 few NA CASSLDQVMNTEAFF TGTGCCAGCAGCTTAGATCAGGTCATGAACACTGAAGCTTTCTTT